A selection of T cell receptor beta chains follows, all from one sample in a study of shared clonotypes between healthy human individuals. Assay: immunoSEQ multiplex PCR; the TCRdb copy retains only in-frame clones and omits some. The table shows approximately 1,500,000 clones, with 98% occurring only once. What was sequenced was naive CD4+ T cells sorted from blood. The receptors come from a man aged 25-40 years in good health. Each CDR3 is given with its conserved first and last residue.

j_gene: TRBJ2-1
v_gene: TRBV2
CDR3aa: CASTPDYNEQFF

j_gene: TRBJ1-5
v_gene: TRBV18
CDR3aa: CASSGFNQPQHF

j_gene: TRBJ2-5
v_gene: TRBV6-5
CDR3aa: CASSYSETGARQYF

j_gene: TRBJ1-4
v_gene: TRBV27
CDR3aa: CASSSTGTGYEKLFF

j_gene: TRBJ2-1
v_gene: TRBV13
CDR3aa: CASSGLGSNNEQFF

j_gene: TRBJ2-1
v_gene: TRBV5-1
CDR3aa: CASSLVTSRPGDNEQFF

j_gene: TRBJ1-2
v_gene: TRBV9
CDR3aa: CASSVGGSYGYTF

j_gene: TRBJ1-1
v_gene: TRBV2
CDR3aa: CASSLIRTSYTEAFF

j_gene: TRBJ2-7
v_gene: TRBV29-1
CDR3aa: CSVDGTGNPYEQYF

j_gene: TRBJ2-2
v_gene: TRBV30
CDR3aa: CAWRNLQVGRGELFF

j_gene: TRBJ2-7
v_gene: TRBV27
CDR3aa: CASSQTAVYEQYF

j_gene: TRBJ1-1
v_gene: TRBV5-1
CDR3aa: CASSPGTPSGAFF

j_gene: TRBJ2-3
v_gene: TRBV9
CDR3aa: CASSQPGLDTQYF

j_gene: TRBJ2-1
v_gene: TRBV28
CDR3aa: CASSRTSGLSGEQFF

j_gene: TRBJ2-7
v_gene: TRBV5-6
CDR3aa: CASSLGTFDYEQYF

j_gene: TRBJ2-3
v_gene: TRBV5-1
CDR3aa: CASSTRDRGTDTQYF

j_gene: TRBJ2-4
v_gene: TRBV5-1
CDR3aa: CASSSDPGGTKNIQYF

j_gene: TRBJ2-1
v_gene: TRBV11-3
CDR3aa: CASSQRTSGNINEQFF

j_gene: TRBJ2-2
v_gene: TRBV7-2
CDR3aa: CASSKGTSGRDTGELFF

j_gene: TRBJ1-2
v_gene: TRBV9
CDR3aa: CASSVEGGPNYGYTF

j_gene: TRBJ2-1
v_gene: TRBV10-2
CDR3aa: CASTPDGGTDEQFF

j_gene: TRBJ2-7
v_gene: TRBV14
CDR3aa: CASSARTDYYEQYF

j_gene: TRBJ1-1
v_gene: TRBV7-8
CDR3aa: CASSLLRAFF

j_gene: TRBJ2-7
v_gene: TRBV7-9
CDR3aa: CASSLGLAGVYEQYF

j_gene: TRBJ2-7
v_gene: TRBV28
CDR3aa: CASSRTGTGGEQYF

j_gene: TRBJ1-5
v_gene: TRBV28
CDR3aa: CASSFQGLGNQPQHF

j_gene: TRBJ2-3
v_gene: TRBV5-5
CDR3aa: CASSSPTYDTQYF

j_gene: TRBJ1-2
v_gene: TRBV6-5
CDR3aa: CASSYSGGIIYGYTF